Listed below are T cell receptor beta chains from one sample, sequenced in a study of T-cell reconstitution after alpha-beta-depleted transplantation in children. TCRdb reprocessed the PCR reads via MiXCR and lists one record per CDR3 protein. Of around 670,000 distinct CDR3 sequences detected, about 12% appear once; the ten largest clones hold approximately 0.8%. Sequencing was performed on PBMCs, taken before TCRalphabeta/CD19-depleted stem cell transplant. The receptor source for this set is a girl aged 2 to 9 with congenital amegakaryocytic thrombocytopenia, due to receive a stem cell transplant. The CDR3 runs from the conserved cysteine through the conserved F or W. Fields, in order: clone size, V gene, J gene, CDR3 protein. A clone size is listed for some rows: how often the clone was seen (once, few, many), or a class if it is expanded.

>few|TRBV29-1|TRBJ1-2
CSVEGDTRDYRGYTF
>many|TRBV20-1|TRBJ1-3
CSARGGSGNTIYF
>many|TRBV20-1|TRBJ1-6
CSIGTGANSPLHF
>many|TRBV5-1|TRBJ1-1
CASSLRWRTEAFF
>-|TRBV29-1|TRBJ2-5
CSVGVGGVPQETQYF
>few|TRBV15|TRBJ2-1
CATSRGPIGSGRGGEQFF
>-|TRBV6-1|TRBJ1-4
CASRPRTGTGEKLFF
>few|TRBV7-2|TRBJ1-4
CASSFAGIDEKLFF
>few|TRBV14|TRBJ1-2
CASSDKRAPNYGYTF
>many|TRBV5-1|TRBJ2-7
CASSRGWDEQYF
>-|TRBV12-3/TRBV12-4|TRBJ2-2
CASTATLGTGELFF
>-|TRBV14|TRBJ2-5
CASSQDRKLQETQYF
>many|TRBV10-3|TRBJ2-5
CAISGDFQETQYF
>many|TRBV5-6|TRBJ2-6
CASADLAGANVLTF
>-|TRBV5-1|TRBJ2-5
CASSLAGHTQETQYF
>-|TRBV11-1|TRBJ2-3
CASSSGGLAGGPEDTQYF
>many|TRBV7-9|TRBJ2-1
CASSRTENSYNEQFF
>many|TRBV29-1|TRBJ2-1
CSVERDLNEQFF
>once|TRBV7-9|TRBJ2-3
CASRREPTDTQYF
>many|TRBV28|TRBJ2-1
CASSPPGGSREQFF
>many|TRBV12-3/TRBV12-4|TRBJ2-3
CASSLWGGGSDTQYF
>many|TRBV12-3/TRBV12-4|TRBJ2-1
CASSPWGRELRNEQFF
>many|TRBV20-1|TRBJ2-3
CSAPGAVVVTDTQYF
>-|TRBV12-3/TRBV12-4|TRBJ2-6
CASTPDRVSGANVLTF
>many|TRBV29-1|TRBJ1-2
CSANQGKAGFGYTF